The 18 T cell receptor beta chains below all came from one sample that was sequenced in a study of blood T cell repertoires in COVID-19. Sequenced by immunoSEQ multiplex PCR; TCRdb stores in-frame clones only, minus some. This table holds tens of thousands of clones, roughly 78% found once. Input material: peripheral blood. The origin of the receptors is a woman of 80 years or more with active or convalescent COVID-19.

The V and J genes are TRBV20-1 and TRBJ2-3; 10 positions match TRBD2. The J segment lost 2 bases and the V segment lost 3 bases, leaving 5 bases of the junction unmatched. CDR1 is DFQATT, CDR2 SNEGSKA, per germline (reference sequence). The CDR3 runs 15 residues. CDR3 sequence: CSASPSGGATDTQYF. CDR3 DNA sequence: TGCAGTGCTAGTCCGAGCGGGGGGGCCACAGATACGCAGTATTTT.

The table lists this clone with a count of one. The chain joins TRBV11-2 to TRBJ1-1; no definite D call. Trimming cost V 0 bases and J 0 bases, with 11 bases left between them. CDR3 length: 16 residues. Per the germline V gene, CDR1 is SGHAT and CDR2 is FQNNGV. The CDR3 coding sequence is TGTGCCAGCAGCTTAGATCTGAGGTCACTGAACACTGAAGCTTTCTTT. This encodes CASSLDLRSLNTEAFF.

This clone was seen only once. The chain is built from TRBV5-8 and TRBJ1-5; unclear D gene. CDR3 size: 13 residues. The ends were cut back, 2 bases at V and 2 bases at J, with 5 bases in the middle. Germline values: CDR1 SGHTS, CDR2 YDEGEE. The CDR3 sequence is CASSFQGNQPQHF. The CDR3 DNA sequence: TGTGCCAGCAGCTTTCAGGGCAATCAGCCCCAGCATTTT.

The chain links TRBV10-3 to TRBJ1-3; unclear D gene. From germline, CDR1 is ENHRY and CDR2 SYGVKD. This CDR3 spans 15 amino acids. Trimming left V 7 bases short and J 2 bases short, with 15 bases between. The CDR3 bases are TGTGCCATCACTCCGGCGGCCAACCCTGGAAACACCATATATTTT. This sequence encodes CAITPAANPGNTIYF.

The V call is TRBV2, the J call TRBJ2-5; a weak D match, TRBD1 (7 bases). CDR1 is SNHLY, CDR2 FYNNEI, per germline. The CDR3 spans 13 residues. This CDR3 is CAGSGGGGKTQYF. The CDR3 coding sequence is TGTGCAGGTTCCGGAGGGGGCGGGAAGACCCAGTACTTC.

The chain uses TRBV19 and TRBJ1-2, with TRBD1 matching 9 bases. There are 15 residues in the CDR3. The trim removed 2 bases at V and 4 bases at J, leaving 5 bases unmatched. Germline V gene sequence: CDR1 LNHDA, CDR2 SQIVND (reference sequence). The CDR3 region is CASSITGGDGYGYTF. DNA for the CDR3: TGTGCCAGTAGTATAACAGGGGGCGATGGCTATGGCTACACCTTC.

V usage is TRBV2 and J usage is TRBJ1-1, with D possibly being TRBD1 (5 bases). V lost 8 bases, J lost 5 bases, and 15 bases lay in between. The CDR3 contains 13 residues. Germline loops: CDR1 SNHLY, CDR2 FYNNEI. CDR3 DNA: TGTGCCAGCGTTTACAGGATGACTACTGAAGCTTTCTTT. Encoded protein: CASVYRMTTEAFF.

V usage is TRBV4-1 and J usage is TRBJ2-1; TRBD2 matches 15 bases. CDR1 MGHRA and CDR2 YSYEKL come from the germline V gene. This CDR3 is built from 18 residues. V was clipped by 1 base and J by 6 bases; unmatched bases: 7. This CDR3 reads CASSQVDLGLAGGNEQFF. The CDR3 DNA is TGCGCCAGCAGCCAAGTGGATCTGGGACTAGCGGGGGGCAATGAGCAGTTCTTC.

V is TRBV7-3 and J is TRBJ1-2, with TRBD1 matching 9 bases. This CDR3 has 13 residues. Germline V gives CDR1 SGHTA, CDR2 FQGTGA. Unmatched junction bases numbered 0, after V lost 3 bases and J lost 4 bases. For the CDR3, the DNA is TGTGCCAGCAGCTTGGGACAGGGCTATGGCTACACCTTC. This sequence encodes CASSLGQGYGYTF.

This clone was found once. This rearrangement joins TRBV4-1 to TRBJ1-3, with unresolved D. Trimming shortened V by 0 bases and J by 0 bases, and 9 bases separated the two germline ends. The CDR3 spans 16 residues. Germline lookup yields CDR1 MGHRA and CDR2 YSYEKL. The CDR3 bases are TGCGCCAGCAGCCAAGATCGAGTCGGCTCTGGAAACACCATATATTTT. Amino acid sequence: CASSQDRVGSGNTIYF.

This clone turned up a few times. The chain carries TRBV27 and TRBJ2-7; D uncertain. The ends were cut back, 6 bases at V and 3 bases at J, with 15 bases in the middle. The CDR3 sequence is 14 residues long. CDR1 and CDR2 from the germline V gene are MNHEY and SMNVEV (reference sequence). The CDR3 nucleotides are TGTGCCAGCAGCCCCCCTTTAGATCTCTACGAGCAGTACTTC. This encodes CASSPPLDLYEQYF.

A few counts support this clone. The chain has TRBV19 and TRBJ2-1, with 8 bases matching TRBD1. Germline trimming cut 6 bases from V and 15 bases from J; bases unmatched to any gene: 13. Germline values: CDR1 LNHDA, CDR2 SQIVND (reference sequence). The CDR3 is 13 residues long. The CDR3 protein is CASSMPMAGGLFF. CDR3 sequence (DNA): TGTGCCAGTAGCATGCCTATGGCAGGGGGCCTGTTCTTC.

This clone was counted a few times. The CDR3 nucleotides read TGTGCCAGCTGGGACAGTAACTACGAGGAGCAGTACTTC. It codes for CASWDSNYEEQYF. The rearrangement links TRBV6-6 to TRBJ2-7, with 7 bases lining up with TRBD1. This CDR3 has 13 amino acids. CDR1 is MNHNY and CDR2 is SVGAGI in the germline V gene (reference sequence). V dropped 8 bases and J dropped 7; count of bases not matched to a gene: 11.

The chain joins TRBV7-2 to TRBJ2-5; TRBD2 agrees at 9 bases. This CDR3 contains 16 residues. V lost 1 base to trimming and J lost 5 bases; unmatched junction nucleotides: 8. Germline V gives CDR1 SGHTA, CDR2 FQGNSA. The CDR3 nucleotides are TGTGCCAGCAGCTTAGACGGGCGGGGGGGCCCTGAGACCCAGTACTTC. It is translated as CASSLDGRGGPETQYF.

This clone was picked up a small number of times. The V gene is TRBV19, the J gene TRBJ1-6; D possibly corresponds to TRBD1 (5 bases). The CDR3 totals 13 residues. V was shortened by 5 bases and J by 9 bases, with 11 bases between the two germline ends. Germline CDR1 reads LNHDA; CDR2 reads SQIVND (reference sequence). In DNA form, the CDR3 reads TGTGCCAGTAGTCCAAGACAGAGTTCACCCCTCCACTTT. Translating it yields CASSPRQSSPLHF.

The CDR3 protein is CASSESWTVDIQYF. CDR3 DNA: TGTGCCAGCAGTGAAAGTTGGACAGTTGACATTCAGTACTTC. This chain links TRBV6-1 with TRBJ2-4; D may be TRBD1 (6 bases). V shed 2 bases and J shed 8 bases, with 13 bases lying between them. The germline gives CDR1 MNHNS, CDR2 SASEGT. The CDR3 totals 14 residues.

The chain combines TRBV6-5 with TRBJ1-1; TRBD1 matches at 8 bases. Germline CDR1 reads MNHEY; CDR2 reads SVGAGI. V trimming: 7 bases; J trimming: 1 base; junction bases outside the gene matches: 8. This CDR3 has 15 residues. As DNA, the CDR3 is TGTGCCAGCACCTTAAGGACAGGGTGGAACACTGAAGCTTTCTTT. It encodes CASTLRTGWNTEAFF.

The chain combines TRBV7-2 with TRBJ1-5; 7 positions agree with TRBD1. Per germline, CDR1 SGHTA and CDR2 FQGNSA. The CDR3 has 14 residues. Germline trimming cut 5 bases from V and 0 bases from J; bases unmatched to any gene: 1. The CDR3 spells CASSRDSSNQPQHF. DNA of the CDR3: TGTGCCAGCAGCCGGGACAGTAGCAATCAGCCCCAGCATTTT.